This T cell receptor (beta chain) was profiled in a study of siplizumab effects on memory and regulatory T cells. Overall study results and limits: The majority of clones, roughly 80-96% of proliferating CD4+ or CD8+ clones, lacked an assignable naive or memory phenotype.

CDR1 is KGHSH, CDR2 LQKENI, per germline. Trimming took 5 bases from V and 4 from J, leaving 14 bases between them. This CDR3 is 14 amino acids long. In regard to this clone: Antigen specificity is unknown.

Measured with immunoSEQ multiplex PCR; TCRdb has only the in-frame clones, and not every one. Among 95,000 to 100,000 clones, about nine tenths were seen once, and the ten largest hold approximately 12%. The V and J genes are TRBV18 and TRBJ1-1; D uncertain. This TCR came from a human donor in good health. Sequenced input: non-Treg CD4+ T cells sorted from blood. The CDR3 DNA sequence: TGTGCCAGCTCAAACACGGCCTCTGGCACTGAAGCTTTCTTT. Translated, it gives CASSNTASGTEAFF.